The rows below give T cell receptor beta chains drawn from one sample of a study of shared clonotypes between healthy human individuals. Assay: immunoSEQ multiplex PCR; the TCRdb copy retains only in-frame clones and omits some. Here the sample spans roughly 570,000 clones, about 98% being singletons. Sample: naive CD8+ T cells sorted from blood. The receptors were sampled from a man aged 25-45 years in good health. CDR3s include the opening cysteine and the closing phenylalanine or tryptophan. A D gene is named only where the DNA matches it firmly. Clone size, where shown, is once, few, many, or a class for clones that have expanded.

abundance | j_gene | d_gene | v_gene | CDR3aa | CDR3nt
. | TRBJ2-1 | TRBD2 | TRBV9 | CASTPGAGGAYNEQFF | TGTGCCAGCACTCCTGGAGCGGGGGGTGCCTACAATGAGCAGTTCTTC
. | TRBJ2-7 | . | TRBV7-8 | CASSAQTAEQYF | TGTGCCAGCAGCGCCCAGACAGCCGAGCAGTACTTC
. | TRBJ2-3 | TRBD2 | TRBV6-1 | CASSVFGRDTQYF | TGTGCCAGCAGTGTCTTCGGGAGGGATACGCAGTATTTT
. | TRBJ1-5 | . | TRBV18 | CASSPSQDDSNQPQHF | TGTGCCAGCTCACCATCTCAGGACGATAGCAATCAGCCCCAGCATTTT
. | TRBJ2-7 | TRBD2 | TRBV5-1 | CASSLASSGLNYEQYF | TGCGCCAGCAGCTTGGCCTCTAGCGGCCTGAACTACGAGCAGTACTTC
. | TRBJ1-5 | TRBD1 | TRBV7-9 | CASSRGQGNQPQHF | TGTGCCAGCAGCCGGGGACAGGGGAATCAGCCCCAGCATTTT
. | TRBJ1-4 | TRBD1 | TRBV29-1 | CSVSDRADYLGEGLFF | TGCAGCGTTTCGGACAGGGCAGATTACCTTGGTGAGGGACTGTTTTTT
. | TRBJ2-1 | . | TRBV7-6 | CASSLEVAKAGFYNEQFF | TGTGCCAGCAGCTTAGAAGTGGCGAAGGCAGGGTTCTACAATGAGCAGTTCTTC
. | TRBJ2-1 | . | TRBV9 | CASSPRAIF | TGTGCCAGCAGCCCCCGCGCGATCTTC
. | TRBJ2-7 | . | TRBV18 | CASSPLRLDEQYF | TGTGCCAGCTCACCCCTTAGGCTAGACGAGCAGTACTTC
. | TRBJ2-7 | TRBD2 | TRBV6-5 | CAIRTSSYEQYF | TGTGCCATACGGACTAGCAGTTACGAGCAGTACTTC
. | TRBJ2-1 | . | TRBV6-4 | CASSTDPGLVNEQFF | TGTGCCAGCAGTACTGATCCGGGACTTGTAAATGAGCAGTTCTTC
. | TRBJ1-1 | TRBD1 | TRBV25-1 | CASAGTGSEAFF | TGTGCCAGCGCCGGGACAGGTAGTGAAGCTTTCTTT
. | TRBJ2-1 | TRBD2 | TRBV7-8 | CASSLAGGTSVYNEQFF | TGTGCCAGCAGCTTGGCTGGGGGGACTAGCGTTTACAATGAGCAGTTCTTC
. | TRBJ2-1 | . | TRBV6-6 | CASSFGLTQQFF | TGTGCCAGCAGTTTTGGACTAACCCAGCAGTTCTTC
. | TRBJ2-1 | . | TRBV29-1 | CSVEAQSLHSYNEQFF | TGCAGCGTTGAGGCTCAGTCTCTTCACTCCTACAATGAGCAGTTCTTC
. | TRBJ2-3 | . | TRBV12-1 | CASSPLPLPLTTDTQYF | TGTGCCAGCAGCCCATTACCGCTACCGCTCACCACAGATACGCAGTATTTT
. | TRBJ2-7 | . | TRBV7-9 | CASGERAVPLTYEQYF | TGTGCCAGCGGGGAACGGGCAGTTCCCTTAACCTACGAGCAGTACTTC
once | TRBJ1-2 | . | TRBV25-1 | CASLDGFYGYTF | TGTGCCAGTTTGGACGGATTCTATGGCTACACCTTC
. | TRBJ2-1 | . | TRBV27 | CASSLLDRSRVNEQFF | TGTGCCAGCAGTTTACTCGACAGGTCCCGGGTCAATGAGCAGTTCTTC
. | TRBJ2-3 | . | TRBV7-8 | CASIPDLGTDTQYF | TGTGCCAGCATACCCGATTTGGGGACAGATACGCAGTATTTT
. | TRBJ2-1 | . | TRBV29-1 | CSVAGLNNEQFF | TGCAGCGTTGCCGGGCTAAACAATGAGCAGTTCTTC
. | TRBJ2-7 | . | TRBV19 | CASSIDGTYEQYF | TGTGCCAGTAGTATCGACGGGACCTACGAGCAGTACTTC
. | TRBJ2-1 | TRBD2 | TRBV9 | CASSLRAGDSYNEQFF | TGTGCCAGCAGCCTTCGGGCGGGGGACTCCTACAATGAGCAGTTCTTC
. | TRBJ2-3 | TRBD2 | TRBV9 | CASSVGLAATDTQYF | TGTGCCAGCAGCGTTGGACTAGCGGCCACAGATACGCAGTATTTT
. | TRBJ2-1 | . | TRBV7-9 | CASSSRTYAGRQFF | TGTGCCAGCAGCTCCCGTACGTACGCGGGACGGCAGTTCTTC
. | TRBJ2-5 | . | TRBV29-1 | CSVDSRGKQETQYF | TGCAGCGTTGATAGTAGGGGAAAACAAGAGACCCAGTACTTC
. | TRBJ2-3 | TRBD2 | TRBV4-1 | CASSQEGVAGAYTDTQYF | TGCGCCAGCAGCCAAGAAGGTGTAGCGGGAGCTTACACAGATACGCAGTATTTT
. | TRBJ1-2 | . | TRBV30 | CAWSAAASYGYTF | TGTGCCTGGAGTGCGGCAGCGTCTTATGGCTACACCTTC
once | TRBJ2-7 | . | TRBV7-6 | CASSLGGGGSYEQYF | TGTGCCAGCAGCTTAGGAGGGGGGGGCTCCTACGAGCAGTACTTC
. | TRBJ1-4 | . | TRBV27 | CASSLGGEKLFF | TGTGCCAGCAGTTTGGGTGGCGAAAAACTGTTTTTT
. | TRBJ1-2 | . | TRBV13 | CASSFSHGFGSYGYTF | TGTGCCAGCAGCTTTTCCCACGGGTTTGGAAGTTATGGCTACACCTTC
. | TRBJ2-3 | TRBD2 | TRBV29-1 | CSVDPGLAGTDTQYF | TGCAGCGTTGATCCGGGGCTAGCGGGCACAGATACGCAGTATTTT
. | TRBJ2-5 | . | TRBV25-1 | CASSEKQVGETQYF | TGTGCCAGCAGTGAGAAACAGGTGGGCGAGACCCAGTACTTC
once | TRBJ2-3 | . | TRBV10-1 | CASSAEPVSTDTQYF | TGCGCCAGCTCGGCTGAGCCCGTTAGCACAGATACGCAGTATTTT
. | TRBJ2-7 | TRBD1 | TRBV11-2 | CASSFSGTGIYEQYF | TGTGCCAGCAGCTTTTCCGGGACAGGGATCTACGAGCAGTACTTC
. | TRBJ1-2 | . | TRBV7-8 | CASSFRVGPNYGYTF | TGTGCCAGCAGCTTCCGCGTAGGGCCTAACTATGGCTACACCTTC
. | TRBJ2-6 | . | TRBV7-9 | CASSGGFNVLTF | TGTGCCAGCAGCGGGGGCTTCAACGTCCTGACTTTC
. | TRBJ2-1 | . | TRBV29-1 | CSGGLAGYEQFF | TGCAGCGGGGGGCTAGCAGGCTATGAGCAGTTCTTC
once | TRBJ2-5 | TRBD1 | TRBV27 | CASSLRDRGLGMETQYF | TGTGCCAGCAGTTTACGTGACAGGGGCCTAGGTATGGAGACCCAGTACTTC
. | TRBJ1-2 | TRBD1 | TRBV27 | CASSLRTPAVDRRENGDGYTF | TGTGCCAGCAGTTTACGGACCCCAGCTGTGGACAGGCGTGAGAATGGGGATGGCTACACCTTC
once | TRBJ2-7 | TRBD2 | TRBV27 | CASSLRLAGFEQYF | TGTGCCAGCAGTTTAAGACTAGCCGGATTTGAGCAGTACTTC
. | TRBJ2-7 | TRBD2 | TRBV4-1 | CASSQDFLAGDYEQYF | TGCGCCAGCAGCCAAGATTTCCTAGCGGGAGACTACGAGCAGTACTTC
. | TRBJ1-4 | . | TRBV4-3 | CASSQDRVILSTNEKLFF | TGCGCCAGCAGCCAAGATAGGGTTATTCTCTCAACTAATGAAAAACTGTTTTTT
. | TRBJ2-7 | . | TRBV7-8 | CASSPGRVLTGEQYF | TGTGCCAGCAGCCCAGGCAGGGTGTTGACGGGCGAGCAGTACTTC